This T cell receptor beta chain originates from a study of shared clonotypes between healthy human individuals. Study findings and constraints: Researchers sampled only blood; tissue repertoires likely differ.

In the case of this clone: Its antigen remains unknown.

Germline V gene data show CDR1 as SNHLY and CDR2 as FYNNEI. Trimming cost V 2 bases and J 2 bases; bases outside gene matches: 5. CDR3 size: 15 residues. This table comes from immunoSEQ multiplex PCR, and its TCRdb copy is limited to in-frame clones, with some not included. The data show 450,000 to 500,000 clones, approximately 81% seen once. V and J are TRBV2 and TRBJ2-7; 8 positions agree with TRBD2. The sequenced sample consisted of PBMCs. The TCR sequence derives from a woman in her thirties or forties in good health. Some clones in this sample may be carry-over from other donors' samples. The CDR3 DNA is TGTGCCAGCAGTGAAAGACTAGCGACCGCCTACGAGCAGTACTTC. Protein sequence: CASSERLATAYEQYF.